Listed here are 19 T cell receptor beta chains from one sample, sequenced in a study of blood T cell repertoires in COVID-19. Repertoires were generated with immunoSEQ multiplex PCR, while TCRdb's copy carries only in-frame clones and drops some. The sample lists around 270,000 clones, 75% to 90% occurring once. The sequenced sample was PBMCs or T cells enriched from blood (not recorded which). The receptors were sampled from a woman aged 40 to 50 who had been exposed to COVID-19.

This chain connects TRBV4-2 to TRBJ2-7, with D perhaps matching TRBD2 (6 bases). This CDR3 is 14 amino acids long. Germline V gene lookup returns CDR1 LGHNA and CDR2 YNFKEQ. Deletions cut 0 bases from V and 5 bases from J, with 11 bases between. CDR3 sequence reads: CASSQEPSGDEQYF. The CDR3 nucleotides read TGTGCCAGCAGCCAAGAACCCTCGGGGGACGAGCAGTACTTC.

This sequence joins TRBV7-8 and TRBJ1-4, with D possibly being TRBD1 (6 bases). This CDR3 is 16 amino acids long. V shed 1 base and J shed 6 bases, with 15 bases lying between them. Per germline, CDR1 SGHVS and CDR2 FQNEAQ. CDR3 loop: CASSLEGGQGYEKLFF. The CDR3 coding sequence is TGTGCCAGCAGCTTAGAGGGCGGGCAGGGGTATGAAAAACTGTTTTTT.

This clone was seen only once. Written as DNA, the CDR3 is TGTGCCAGCAGCTTAGGGGCCGGGACAGGAGCTTTCTTT. It yields the protein CASSLGAGTGAFF. The chain is built from TRBV11-3 and TRBJ1-1; 8 bases map to TRBD1. The V gene's germline CDR1 is SGHNT and CDR2 YENEEA. Germline trimming cut 1 base from V and 10 bases from J; bases unmatched to any gene: 5. The CDR3 covers 13 residues.

The genes are TRBV11-1 and TRBJ1-1; D is undetermined. Trimming pared 5 bases from V and 0 bases from J, leaving 7 bases between. Germline V CDR1 and CDR2: SGHAT, FQDESV (reference sequence). This CDR3 is built from 13 residues. The CDR3 DNA sequence: TGTGCCAGCAGCCCAGGCCTGAACACTGAAGCTTTCTTT. This encodes CASSPGLNTEAFF.

This chain links TRBV6-4 with TRBJ2-1; 9 nucleotides match TRBD2. Unmatched junction bases numbered 1, after V lost 4 bases and J lost 6 bases. Germline V gene lookup returns CDR1 MRHNA and CDR2 SNTAGT. The CDR3 totals 13 residues. The CDR3 reads CASSVSGSNEQFF. The CDR3 region has the DNA TGTGCCAGCAGTGTTAGCGGGAGCAATGAGCAGTTCTTC.

J is TRBJ1-1 and V is TRBV7-2, with no clear D. This CDR3 has 14 residues. Deletions cut 1 base from V and 5 bases from J, with 11 bases between. Germline loops: CDR1 SGHTA, CDR2 FQGNSA. The CDR3 spells CASSLERGRTEAFF. The CDR3 nucleotides read TGTGCCAGCAGCTTAGAACGAGGGAGGACTGAAGCTTTCTTT.

V is TRBV13 and J is TRBJ2-3; no firm D call. Looked up from germline, CDR1 is PRHDT and CDR2 is FYEKMQ (reference sequence). Between the trimmed V and J ends, which lost 6 bases and 2 bases, there was a span of 12 bases. The CDR3 runs to 14 residues. Written as DNA, the CDR3 is TGTGCCAGCAGGTCCCGCGATTACACAGATACGCAGTATTTT. Encoded protein: CASRSRDYTDTQYF.

The rearrangement uses TRBV5-6 and TRBJ1-6; D is unclear. Germline assignment: CDR1 SGHDT and CDR2 YYEEEE. The V and J ends lost 3 bases and 6 bases respectively, with 16 bases between them. The CDR3 extends over 16 amino acids. CDR3 loop: CASSSLFGSGNSPLHF. CDR3 nucleotide sequence: TGTGCCAGCAGCTCCCTCTTTGGGTCGGGTAATTCACCCCTCCACTTT. The whole variable domain, filled in from reference TRBV5-6 and TRBJ1-6, reads DAGVTQSPTHLIKTRGQQVTLRCSPKSGHDTVSWYQQALGQGPQFIFQYYEEEERQRGNFPDRFSGHQFPNYSSELNVNALLLGDSALYLCASSSLFGSGNSPLHFGNGTRLTVT.

The chain has TRBV4-1 and TRBJ2-1; TRBD1 matches at 9 bases. Germline lookup yields CDR1 MGHRA and CDR2 YSYEKL. The CDR3 length is 18 residues. V lost 0 bases, J lost 8 bases, and 14 bases stayed unmatched. The CDR3 here is CASSQDNKGDRESDEQFF. In DNA form, the CDR3 reads TGCGCCAGCAGCCAAGATAATAAGGGGGACAGGGAGAGCGATGAGCAGTTCTTC.

This clone was detected once. The chain uses TRBV7-2 and TRBJ2-5, with 8 bases identical to TRBD2. The germline gives CDR1 SGHTA, CDR2 FQGNSA. The CDR3 totals 14 residues. V dropped 7 bases and J dropped 4; count of bases not matched to a gene: 8. DNA for the CDR3: TGTGCCAGCACCTTTAGCGGGAAAGGAGAGACCCAGTACTTC. Translation: CASTFSGKGETQYF. Full variable domain (remainder filled in from reference TRBV7-2 and TRBJ2-5): GAGVSQSPSNKVTEKGKDVELRCDPISGHTALYWYRQSLGQGLEFLIYFQGNSAPDKSGLPSDRFSAERTGGSVSTLTIQRTQQEDSAVYLCASTFSGKGETQYFGPGTRLLVL.

The V and J genes are TRBV7-9 and TRBJ2-5; no clear D gene. V was shortened by 5 bases and J by 4 bases, with 8 bases between the two germline ends. The CDR3 contains 12 residues. Germline CDR1 is SEHNR and CDR2 is FQNEAQ (reference sequence). The chain's CDR3 is CASSLLRETQYF. In nucleotides, the CDR3 is TGTGCCAGCAGCCTCCTTAGAGAGACCCAGTACTTC.

This chain connects TRBV4-1 to TRBJ2-2, with 9 bases identical to TRBD1. The CDR3 extends over 16 amino acids. V shed 3 bases, J shed 6 bases, and the junction held 8 bases outside the gene matches. Germline CDR1 MGHRA, CDR2 YSYEKL. CDR3 coding DNA: TGCGCCAGCAGCCAGCTACAGGGGGCTGATCCCGGGGAGCTGTTTTTT. This codes for CASSQLQGADPGELFF.

This clone was picked up one time. The chain is built from TRBV28 and TRBJ2-2; no firm D call. V was pared by 5 bases and J by 8 bases, with 6 bases between. Germline CDR1 MDHEN, CDR2 SYDVKM. The CDR3 runs 11 residues. The CDR3 sequence: CASSPPGELFF. Here the CDR3 DNA reads TGTGCCAGCAGTCCCCCTGGGGAGCTGTTTTTT.

The V call is TRBV9, the J call TRBJ2-3; TRBD2 might be the D (5 bases). In germline, CDR1 is SGDLS, CDR2 YYNGEE. The length of the CDR3 is 14 residues. Trimming pared 5 bases from V and 9 bases from J, leaving 19 bases between. CDR3 nucleotides: TGTGCCAGCAGGGGTCAGAGGGTGGGGAAAACGCAGTATTTT. As protein: CASRGQRVGKTQYF.

The chain joins TRBV19 to TRBJ1-1; 9 nucleotides match TRBD1. The CDR3 loop spans 14 amino acids. Losses at the gene ends were 6 bases for V and 4 bases for J; bases not matched to a gene: 6. Germline assignment: CDR1 LNHDA and CDR2 SQIVND (reference sequence). CDR3 bases: TGTGCCAGTAGCGACAGGGGGAGGTTCACTGAAGCTTTCTTT. It specifies CASSDRGRFTEAFF.

The chain employs TRBV27 and TRBJ2-3; a weak D match, TRBD2 (5 bases). The CDR3 is made up of 15 amino acids. V dropped 5 bases and J dropped 0 bases, with 12 bases sitting between them. Germline V gene data show CDR1 as MNHEY and CDR2 as SMNVEV (reference sequence). CDR3 nucleotide sequence: TGTGCCAGCAGTGCAACTAGACCTAGCACAGATACGCAGTATTTT. Residues: CASSATRPSTDTQYF.

The chain is built from TRBV29-1 and TRBJ1-1, with D maybe TRBD1 (6 bases). V was shortened by 4 bases and J by 1 base, with 13 bases between the two germline ends. CDR1 and CDR2 (germline): SQVTM, ANQGSEA. The CDR3 length is 14 residues. The CDR3, as DNA: TGCAGCGTTGGGCCCGGACAGTCGAACACTGAAGCTTTCTTT. Residues: CSVGPGQSNTEAFF.

The chain carries TRBV7-2 and TRBJ2-5; 7 bases are a match to TRBD2. Per germline, CDR1 SGHTA and CDR2 FQGNSA. V dropped 5 bases and J dropped 4; count of bases not matched to a gene: 10. There are 15 residues in the CDR3. The CDR3 DNA reads as TGTGCCAGCAGCCAGACTAGCCCTCGGGCAGAGACCCAGTACTTC. It yields the protein CASSQTSPRAETQYF.

This clone has just a few counts. V is TRBV14 and J is TRBJ1-1; D gene unclear. CDR3 length: 14 amino acids. The V gene lost 2 bases and the J gene lost 0 bases, with 7 bases spanning the gap. CDR1 is SGHDN, CDR2 FVKESK, per germline. This CDR3 is CASSQNNMNTEAFF. CDR3 nucleotide sequence: TGTGCCAGCAGCCAAAATAACATGAACACTGAAGCTTTCTTT.